A selection of T cell receptor beta chains follows, all from one sample in a study of T cell repertoires in cytomegalovirus infection. What these receptors recognize is not known. A single record per CDR3 protein comes from TCRdb applying MiXCR to the reads. The repertoire consists of just over 450,000 distinct CDR3 sequences, with under 45% occurring once and the leading ten covering just under 45%. The source was cultured PBMCs, collected from culture after CMV antigen stimulation. The source of these receptors is a human donor in good health (CMV status not recorded). Some clones in this sample may be carry-over from other donors' samples. The CDR3 runs from the conserved cysteine through the conserved F or W. A D gene is named only where the DNA matches it firmly. The size of a clone is reported for some rows only, either as once, few or many, or as a class for expanded clones.

D gene: TRBD2; V gene: TRBV7-2; J gene: TRBJ2-7; CDR3 length: 15; clone size: many; CDR3 DNA: TGTGCCAGCAGCTTAGGGCCTAGCGGGGGGTACGAGCAGTACTTC; CDR3 protein: CASSLGPSGGYEQYF
D gene: -; V gene: TRBV18; J gene: TRBJ2-7; CDR3 length: 14; clone size: -; CDR3 DNA: TGTGCCAGCTCACCGGTAGAGACCTCCTACGAGCAGTACTTC; CDR3 protein: CASSPVETSYEQYF
D gene: -; V gene: TRBV6-1; J gene: TRBJ1-6; CDR3 length: 14; clone size: many; CDR3 DNA: TGTGCCAGCAGGTTTACCAGGGGCGGGTCACCCCTCCACTTT; CDR3 protein: CASRFTRGGSPLHF
D gene: TRBD2; V gene: TRBV7-2; J gene: TRBJ2-5; CDR3 length: 15; clone size: -; CDR3 DNA: TGTGCCAGCAGCTTCGGCGGGAGGGCCTGGGAGACCCAGTACTTC; CDR3 protein: CASSFGGRAWETQYF
D gene: -; V gene: TRBV7-9; J gene: TRBJ1-2; CDR3 length: 15; clone size: few; CDR3 DNA: TGTGCCAGCAGCTCCTCACCCGGGCCGCACTATGGCTACACCTTC; CDR3 protein: CASSSSPGPHYGYTF
D gene: -; V gene: TRBV11-2; J gene: TRBJ2-2; CDR3 length: 16; clone size: few; CDR3 DNA: TGTGCCAGCAGCCAAATAAAGGGTACGAACACCGGGGAGCTGTTTTTT; CDR3 protein: CASSQIKGTNTGELFF
D gene: TRBD2; V gene: TRBV28; J gene: TRBJ2-2; CDR3 length: 15; clone size: few; CDR3 DNA: TGTGCCAGCACCGCTCCGGGAGGGCACGCCGGGGAGCTGTTTTTT; CDR3 protein: CASTAPGGHAGELFF
D gene: -; V gene: TRBV7-9; J gene: TRBJ2-1; CDR3 length: 15; clone size: few; CDR3 DNA: TGTGCCAGCAGCTTAGTGACTAGGACTTACAATGAGCAGTTCTTC; CDR3 protein: CASSLVTRTYNEQFF
D gene: TRBD2; V gene: TRBV7-9; J gene: TRBJ2-1; CDR3 length: 12; clone size: -; CDR3 DNA: TGTGCCAGCAGCATAAGACCGGGGGGTGAGATCTTC; CDR3 protein: CASSIRPGGEIF
D gene: -; V gene: TRBV20-1; J gene: TRBJ1-1; CDR3 length: 12; clone size: -; CDR3 DNA: TGCAGTGCTCGCGACCCCACATCTGAAGCTTTCTTT; CDR3 protein: CSARDPTSEAFF
D gene: TRBD2; V gene: TRBV19; J gene: TRBJ2-3; CDR3 length: 15; clone size: -; CDR3 DNA: TGTGCCAGTGGGGGACTAGCGGGGAGCACAGATACGCAGTATTTT; CDR3 protein: CASGGLAGSTDTQYF
D gene: -; V gene: TRBV12-3/TRBV12-4; J gene: TRBJ2-1; CDR3 length: 12; clone size: -; CDR3 DNA: TGTGCCAACTCACAAGGGATGGATGAGCAGTTCTTC; CDR3 protein: CANSQGMDEQFF
D gene: TRBD2; V gene: TRBV5-1; J gene: TRBJ2-7; CDR3 length: 14; clone size: few; CDR3 DNA: TGCGCCAGCAGCTTGGAAGCGGGAGTCCCCGAGCAGTACTTC; CDR3 protein: CASSLEAGVPEQYF
D gene: TRBD1; V gene: TRBV24-1; J gene: TRBJ1-2; CDR3 length: 13; clone size: few; CDR3 DNA: TGTGCCACCAGTGATCCCGGACAGGACGGCTACACCTTC; CDR3 protein: CATSDPGQDGYTF
D gene: -; V gene: TRBV6-1; J gene: TRBJ1-4; CDR3 length: 16; clone size: -; CDR3 DNA: TGTGCCAGCAGTGAAGCATGGGGGACCGCAAGTGAAAAACTGTTTTTT; CDR3 protein: CASSEAWGTASEKLFF
D gene: -; V gene: TRBV2; J gene: TRBJ1-2; CDR3 length: 13; clone size: -; CDR3 DNA: TGTGCCAGCATCATCGCCGGGGAGGGAGGCTACACCTTC; CDR3 protein: CASIIAGEGGYTF
D gene: TRBD2; V gene: TRBV7-6; J gene: TRBJ2-7; CDR3 length: 14; clone size: few; CDR3 DNA: TGTGCCAGCAGCCCCCGACTAGCGGAATCTCCCTCGTACTTC; CDR3 protein: CASSPRLAESPSYF
D gene: -; V gene: TRBV10-3; J gene: TRBJ2-6; CDR3 length: 14; clone size: -; CDR3 DNA: TGTGCCATCAGTGGGGCAGTTGGGGCCAACGTCCTGACTTTC; CDR3 protein: CAISGAVGANVLTF
D gene: -; V gene: TRBV6-1; J gene: TRBJ2-7; CDR3 length: 15; clone size: once; CDR3 DNA: TGTGCCAGCAGTTACGCCATCCGGGGTAGCTACGAGCAGTACTTC; CDR3 protein: CASSYAIRGSYEQYF
D gene: -; V gene: TRBV12-3/TRBV12-4; J gene: TRBJ2-5; CDR3 length: 15; clone size: -; CDR3 DNA: TGTGCCAGCAGGGAGGGGGCCGGTGGCCAAGAGACCCAGTACTTC; CDR3 protein: CASREGAGGQETQYF
D gene: -; V gene: TRBV7-2; J gene: TRBJ1-1; CDR3 length: 16; clone size: -; CDR3 DNA: TGTGCCAGCAGCTCTCTCAAATGGGTGCTCGACACTGAAGCTTTCTTT; CDR3 protein: CASSSLKWVLDTEAFF
D gene: TRBD1; V gene: TRBV7-9; J gene: TRBJ1-3; CDR3 length: 16; clone size: -; CDR3 DNA: TGTGCCAGCAGCACATACAGGGGGAGCTCTGGAAACACCATATATTTT; CDR3 protein: CASSTYRGSSGNTIYF
D gene: TRBD1; V gene: TRBV6-1; J gene: TRBJ1-1; CDR3 length: 13; clone size: -; CDR3 DNA: TGTGCCAGCAGGGGACAGGGGGCCCAAGGAGCTTTCTTT; CDR3 protein: CASRGQGAQGAFF
D gene: -; V gene: TRBV7-9; J gene: TRBJ2-1; CDR3 length: 12; clone size: few; CDR3 DNA: TGTGCCAGCAGAGACCTTAACAATGAGCAGTTCTTC; CDR3 protein: CASRDLNNEQFF
D gene: TRBD1; V gene: TRBV7-6; J gene: TRBJ2-2; CDR3 length: 16; clone size: many; CDR3 DNA: TGTGCCAGCAGCTTAAGTCGGGACAGGAGCACCGGGGAGCTGTTTTTT; CDR3 protein: CASSLSRDRSTGELFF
D gene: -; V gene: TRBV3-1; J gene: TRBJ2-5; CDR3 length: 12; clone size: -; CDR3 DNA: TGTGCCAGCAGCCTCCACCGGGGAGCCCAGTACTTC; CDR3 protein: CASSLHRGAQYF
D gene: TRBD1; V gene: TRBV7-8; J gene: TRBJ2-3; CDR3 length: 16; clone size: many; CDR3 DNA: TGTGCCAGCAGATGGGACAGGGCTTGGGGCACAGATACGCAGTATTTT; CDR3 protein: CASRWDRAWGTDTQYF
D gene: -; V gene: TRBV7-2; J gene: TRBJ1-6; CDR3 length: 19; clone size: -; CDR3 DNA: TGTGCCAGCAGCTTATTGCCCCCCGCCATGGGTAATTATAATTCACCCCTCCACTTT; CDR3 protein: CASSLLPPAMGNYNSPLHF
D gene: -; V gene: TRBV5-1; J gene: TRBJ1-1; CDR3 length: 14; clone size: -; CDR3 DNA: TGCGCCAGCAGCTTGGCGACAGCGAACACTGAAGCTTTCTTT; CDR3 protein: CASSLATANTEAFF
D gene: TRBD1; V gene: TRBV11-2; J gene: TRBJ2-3; CDR3 length: 18; clone size: -; CDR3 DNA: TGTGCCAGCAGCTTAGTGGGGGACAGGGGGCAAGAGGTGGATACGCAGTATTTT; CDR3 protein: CASSLVGDRGQEVDTQYF
D gene: TRBD1; V gene: TRBV7-2; J gene: TRBJ1-2; CDR3 length: 16; clone size: -; CDR3 DNA: TGTGCCAGCAGTAGTGACAGGGCGTTAGCTAACTATGGCTACACCTTC; CDR3 protein: CASSSDRALANYGYTF
D gene: -; V gene: TRBV29-1; J gene: TRBJ1-1; CDR3 length: 14; clone size: -; CDR3 DNA: TGCAGCGTTCTGTTTAGGGGGGGCCGCGCTGAAGCTTTCTTT; CDR3 protein: CSVLFRGGRAEAFF
D gene: -; V gene: TRBV11-3; J gene: TRBJ2-2; CDR3 length: 13; clone size: -; CDR3 DNA: TGTGCCAGCAGCTTAGATACTGGCCCGGAGCTGTTTTTT; CDR3 protein: CASSLDTGPELFF
D gene: -; V gene: TRBV7-6; J gene: TRBJ2-7; CDR3 length: 13; clone size: -; CDR3 DNA: TGTGCCAGCAACCCTCGGAGCAGCTACGAGCAGTACTTC; CDR3 protein: CASNPRSSYEQYF
D gene: TRBD2; V gene: TRBV7-4; J gene: TRBJ2-1; CDR3 length: 15; clone size: -; CDR3 DNA: TGTGCCAGCAGCTTTAAGTACGCGGGAGTGGGGGAGCAGTTCTTC; CDR3 protein: CASSFKYAGVGEQFF
D gene: -; V gene: TRBV7-6; J gene: TRBJ1-1; CDR3 length: 13; clone size: -; CDR3 DNA: TGTGCCAGCAGCTCCGGACCCGGCACTGAAGCTTTCTTT; CDR3 protein: CASSSGPGTEAFF
D gene: TRBD2; V gene: TRBV6-1; J gene: TRBJ2-1; CDR3 length: 14; clone size: -; CDR3 DNA: TGTGCCAGTTTGGGACTAGCGGGAGCCAATGAGCAGTTCTTC; CDR3 protein: CASLGLAGANEQFF
D gene: TRBD2; V gene: TRBV7-8; J gene: TRBJ2-1; CDR3 length: 16; clone size: -; CDR3 DNA: TGTGCCAGCAGCGCTATTCCCGGGACTACGTACAATGAGCAGTTCTTC; CDR3 protein: CASSAIPGTTYNEQFF
D gene: TRBD2; V gene: TRBV5-4; J gene: TRBJ2-7; CDR3 length: 16; clone size: -; CDR3 DNA: TGTGCCAGCAGCCCGGCCCCTAGCGGGGGGGCCTACGAGCAGTACTTC; CDR3 protein: CASSPAPSGGAYEQYF
D gene: TRBD1; V gene: TRBV5-6; J gene: TRBJ1-5; CDR3 length: 16; clone size: -; CDR3 DNA: TGTGCCAGCAGCTTGGAGGGACAGCTTAGCAATCAGCCCCAGCATTTT; CDR3 protein: CASSLEGQLSNQPQHF
D gene: -; V gene: TRBV5-1; J gene: TRBJ2-7; CDR3 length: 14; clone size: -; CDR3 DNA: TGCGCCAGCAGCCGCCAGGGGGGAACGAGGGAGCAGTACTTC; CDR3 protein: CASSRQGGTREQYF
D gene: TRBD2; V gene: TRBV7-2; J gene: TRBJ2-1; CDR3 length: 13; clone size: few; CDR3 DNA: TGTGCCAGCAGCTTCGCGGGGGACAATGAGCAGTTCTTC; CDR3 protein: CASSFAGDNEQFF
D gene: TRBD2; V gene: TRBV20-1; J gene: TRBJ2-1; CDR3 length: 15; clone size: -; CDR3 DNA: TGCAGTGCTTTCTCCGGGACTAGCGGGAGTGAGGAGCAGTTCTTC; CDR3 protein: CSAFSGTSGSEEQFF
D gene: -; V gene: TRBV11-2; J gene: TRBJ2-5; CDR3 length: 12; clone size: -; CDR3 DNA: TGTGCCAGCAGCTTCATCCAAGAGACCCAGTACTTC; CDR3 protein: CASSFIQETQYF
D gene: -; V gene: TRBV7-2; J gene: TRBJ1-2; CDR3 length: 14; clone size: few; CDR3 DNA: TGTGCCAGCAGCTTAGTCCCCAGTAACTATGGCTACACCTTC; CDR3 protein: CASSLVPSNYGYTF
D gene: TRBD1; V gene: TRBV15; J gene: TRBJ1-2; CDR3 length: 17; clone size: -; CDR3 DNA: TGTGCCACCAGCAGAGATCGACAGGGAGCATCTTCCTATGGCTACACCTTC; CDR3 protein: CATSRDRQGASSYGYTF
D gene: TRBD2; V gene: TRBV7-6; J gene: TRBJ2-7; CDR3 length: 15; clone size: few; CDR3 DNA: TGTGCCAGCAGCCCAAGCGGGAGGGGCCGCTACGAGGAGTACTTC; CDR3 protein: CASSPSGRGRYEEYF
D gene: -; V gene: TRBV18; J gene: TRBJ1-5; CDR3 length: 14; clone size: -; CDR3 DNA: TGTGCCAGCTCACCACAGGGGGGGGAGCAGCCCCAGCATTTT; CDR3 protein: CASSPQGGEQPQHF
D gene: TRBD1; V gene: TRBV20-1; J gene: TRBJ2-2; CDR3 length: 13; clone size: -; CDR3 DNA: TGCAGTGCCAACAGGGGGCGCGCCGGGGAGCTGTTTTTT; CDR3 protein: CSANRGRAGELFF